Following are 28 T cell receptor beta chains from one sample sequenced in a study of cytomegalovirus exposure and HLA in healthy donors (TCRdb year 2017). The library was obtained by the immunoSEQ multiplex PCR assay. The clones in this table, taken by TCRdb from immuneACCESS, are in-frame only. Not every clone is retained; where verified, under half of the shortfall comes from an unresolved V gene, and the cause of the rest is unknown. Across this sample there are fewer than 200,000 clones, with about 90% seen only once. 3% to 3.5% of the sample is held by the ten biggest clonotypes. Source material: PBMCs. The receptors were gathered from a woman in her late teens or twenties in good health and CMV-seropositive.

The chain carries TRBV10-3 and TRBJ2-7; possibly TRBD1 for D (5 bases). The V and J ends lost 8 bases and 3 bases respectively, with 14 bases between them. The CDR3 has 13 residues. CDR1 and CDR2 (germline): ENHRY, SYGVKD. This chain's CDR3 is CAIGRGSVYEQYF. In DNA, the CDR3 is TGTGCCATCGGTAGGGGATCGGTCTACGAGCAGTACTTC.

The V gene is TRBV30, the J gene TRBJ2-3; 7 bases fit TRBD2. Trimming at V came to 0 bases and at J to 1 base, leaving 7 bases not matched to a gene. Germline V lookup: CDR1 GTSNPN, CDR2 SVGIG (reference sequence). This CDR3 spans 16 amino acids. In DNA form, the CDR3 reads TGTGCCTGGAGTGTAGGCCATGCGGGGGGCACAGATACGCAGTATTTT. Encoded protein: CAWSVGHAGGTDTQYF. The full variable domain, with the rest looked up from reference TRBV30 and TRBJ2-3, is SQTIHQWPATLVQPVGSPLSLECTVEGTSNPNLYWYRQAAGRGLQLLFYSVGIGQISSEVPQNLSASRPQDRQFILSSKKLLLSDSGFYLCAWSVGHAGGTDTQYFGPGTRLTVL.

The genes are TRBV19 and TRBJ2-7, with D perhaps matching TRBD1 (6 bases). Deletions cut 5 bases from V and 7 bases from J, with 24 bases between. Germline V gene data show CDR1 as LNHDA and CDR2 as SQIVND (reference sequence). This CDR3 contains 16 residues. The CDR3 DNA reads TGTGCCAGTAGTTCTCTCCGGGACAAGGGACGAGTTGAGCAGTACTTC. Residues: CASSSLRDKGRVEQYF.

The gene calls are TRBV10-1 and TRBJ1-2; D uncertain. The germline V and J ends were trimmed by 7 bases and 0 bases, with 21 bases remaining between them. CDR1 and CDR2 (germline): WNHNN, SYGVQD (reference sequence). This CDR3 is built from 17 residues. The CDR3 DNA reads TGCGCCAGCAAGATTGCCCCAACCAGTCCACCTAACTATGGCTACACCTTC. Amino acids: CASKIAPTSPPNYGYTF.

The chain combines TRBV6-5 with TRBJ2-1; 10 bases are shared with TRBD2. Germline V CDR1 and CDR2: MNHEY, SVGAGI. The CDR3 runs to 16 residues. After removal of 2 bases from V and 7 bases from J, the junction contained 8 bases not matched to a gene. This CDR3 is CASSYGVSGGRNEQFF. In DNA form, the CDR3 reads TGTGCCAGCAGTTACGGGGTTAGCGGGGGGCGGAATGAGCAGTTCTTC.

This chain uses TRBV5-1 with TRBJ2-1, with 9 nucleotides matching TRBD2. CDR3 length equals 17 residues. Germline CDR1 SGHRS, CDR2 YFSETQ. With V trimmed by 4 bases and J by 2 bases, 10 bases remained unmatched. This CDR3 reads CASSLPPTSGTYNEQFF. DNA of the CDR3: TGCGCCAGCAGCCTCCCCCCGACTAGCGGTACCTACAATGAGCAGTTCTTC. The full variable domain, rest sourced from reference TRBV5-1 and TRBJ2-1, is KAGVTQTPRYLIKTRGQQVTLSCSPISGHRSVSWYQQTPGQGLQFLFEYFSETQRNKGNFPGRFSGRQFSNSRSEMNVSTLELGDSALYLCASSLPPTSGTYNEQFFGPGTRLTVL.

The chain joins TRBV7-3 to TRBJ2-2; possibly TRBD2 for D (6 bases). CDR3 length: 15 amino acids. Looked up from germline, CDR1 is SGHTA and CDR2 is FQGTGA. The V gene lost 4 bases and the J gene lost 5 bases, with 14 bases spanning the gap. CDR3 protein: CASSSSPLATGELFF. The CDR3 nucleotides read TGTGCCAGCAGCTCTTCACCGCTAGCGACCGGGGAGCTGTTTTTT.

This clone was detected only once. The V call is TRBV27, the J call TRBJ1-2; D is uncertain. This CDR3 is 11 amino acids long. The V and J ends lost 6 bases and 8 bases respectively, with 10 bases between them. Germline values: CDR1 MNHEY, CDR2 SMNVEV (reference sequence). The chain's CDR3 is CASRSMRGYTF. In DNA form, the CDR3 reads TGTGCCAGCAGATCCATGAGAGGCTACACCTTC.

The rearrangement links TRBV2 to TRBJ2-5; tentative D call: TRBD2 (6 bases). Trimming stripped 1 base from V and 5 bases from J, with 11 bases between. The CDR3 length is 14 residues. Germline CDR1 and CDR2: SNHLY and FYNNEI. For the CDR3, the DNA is TGTGCCAGCAGTGAAGGGCTAGCGACCGAGACCCAGTACTTC. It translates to CASSEGLATETQYF. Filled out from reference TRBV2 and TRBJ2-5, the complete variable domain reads EPEVTQTPSHQVTQMGQEVILRCVPISNHLYFYWYRQILGQKVEFLVSFYNNEISEKSEIFDDQFSVERPDGSNFTLKIRSTKLEDSAMYFCASSEGLATETQYFGPGTRLLVL.

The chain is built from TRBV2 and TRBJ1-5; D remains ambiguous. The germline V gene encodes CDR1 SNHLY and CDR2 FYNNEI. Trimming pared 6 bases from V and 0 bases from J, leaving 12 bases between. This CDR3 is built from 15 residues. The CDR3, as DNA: TGTGCCAGCAGGGGTGGAGGGCCTAGCAATCAGCCCCAGCATTTT. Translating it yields CASRGGGPSNQPQHF.

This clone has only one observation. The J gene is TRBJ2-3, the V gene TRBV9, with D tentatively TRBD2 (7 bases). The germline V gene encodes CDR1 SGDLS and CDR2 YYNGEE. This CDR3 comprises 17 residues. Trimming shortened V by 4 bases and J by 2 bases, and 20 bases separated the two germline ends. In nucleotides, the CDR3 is TGTGCCAGCAGCCAACCCCTAGGGGGGGGGTACACAGATACGCAGTATTTT. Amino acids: CASSQPLGGGYTDTQYF. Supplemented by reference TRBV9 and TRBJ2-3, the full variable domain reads DSGVTQTPKHLITATGQRVTLRCSPRSGDLSVYWYQQSLDQGLQFLIQYYNGEERAKGNILERFSAQQFPDLHSELNLSSLELGDSALYFCASSQPLGGGYTDTQYFGPGTRLTVL.

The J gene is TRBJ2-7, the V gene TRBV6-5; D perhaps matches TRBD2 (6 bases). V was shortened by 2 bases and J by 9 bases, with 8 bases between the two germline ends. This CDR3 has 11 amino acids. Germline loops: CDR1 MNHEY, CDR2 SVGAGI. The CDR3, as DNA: TGTGCCAGCAGTTACGGGGGGAGGCAGTACTTC. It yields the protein CASSYGGRQYF.

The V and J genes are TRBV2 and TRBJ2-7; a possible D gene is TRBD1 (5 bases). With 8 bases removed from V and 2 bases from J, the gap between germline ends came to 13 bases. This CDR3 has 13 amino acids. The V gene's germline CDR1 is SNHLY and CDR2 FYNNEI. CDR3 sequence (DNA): TGTGCCAGCGAGGACACCGTGACCTACGAGCAGTACTTC. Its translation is CASEDTVTYEQYF.

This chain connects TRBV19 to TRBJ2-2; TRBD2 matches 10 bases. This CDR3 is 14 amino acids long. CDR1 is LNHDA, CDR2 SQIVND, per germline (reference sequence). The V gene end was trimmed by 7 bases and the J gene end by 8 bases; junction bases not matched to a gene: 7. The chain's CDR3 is CASMALAGAGELFF. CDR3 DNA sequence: TGTGCCAGTATGGCGCTAGCGGGAGCTGGGGAGCTGTTTTTT.

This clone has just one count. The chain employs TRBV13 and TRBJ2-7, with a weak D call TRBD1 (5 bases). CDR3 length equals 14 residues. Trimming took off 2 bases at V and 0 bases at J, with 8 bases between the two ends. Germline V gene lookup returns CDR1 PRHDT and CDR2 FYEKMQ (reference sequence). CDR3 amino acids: CASSLPDSSYEQYF. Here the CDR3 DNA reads TGTGCCAGCAGCTTACCTGACAGCTCCTACGAGCAGTACTTC.

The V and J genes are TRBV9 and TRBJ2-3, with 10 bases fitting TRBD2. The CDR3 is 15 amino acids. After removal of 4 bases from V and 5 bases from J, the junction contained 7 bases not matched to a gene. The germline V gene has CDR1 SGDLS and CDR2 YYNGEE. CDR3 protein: CASSPSGGGLDTQYF. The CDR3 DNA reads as TGTGCCAGCAGCCCCAGCGGGGGGGGATTAGATACGCAGTATTTT.

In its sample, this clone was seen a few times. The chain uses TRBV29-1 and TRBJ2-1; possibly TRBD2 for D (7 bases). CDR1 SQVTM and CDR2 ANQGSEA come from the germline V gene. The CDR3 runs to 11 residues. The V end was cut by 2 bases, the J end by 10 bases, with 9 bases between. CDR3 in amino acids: CSVESGGEQFF. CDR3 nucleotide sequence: TGCAGCGTTGAATCGGGGGGCGAGCAGTTCTTC.

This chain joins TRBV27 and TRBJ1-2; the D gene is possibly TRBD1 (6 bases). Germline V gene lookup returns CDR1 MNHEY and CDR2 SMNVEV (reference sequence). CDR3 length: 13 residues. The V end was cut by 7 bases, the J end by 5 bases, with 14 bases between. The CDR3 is CASTNGGAYGYTF. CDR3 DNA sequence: TGTGCCAGCACGAATGGGGGCGCTTATGGCTACACCTTC.

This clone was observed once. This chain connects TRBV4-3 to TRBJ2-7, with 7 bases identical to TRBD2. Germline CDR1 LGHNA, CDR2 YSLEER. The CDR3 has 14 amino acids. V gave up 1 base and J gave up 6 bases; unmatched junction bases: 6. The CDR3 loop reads CASSQASGAGEQYF. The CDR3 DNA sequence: TGCGCCAGCAGCCAAGCCAGCGGGGCTGGCGAGCAGTACTTC.

CDR3 bases: TGTGCCTGGAGTGCGGTCGGGCAGGGGTACGAGCAGTACTTC. Translation: CAWSAVGQGYEQYF. This chain links TRBV30 with TRBJ2-7; TRBD1 is a possible D gene (6 bases). Trimming pared 1 base from V and 4 bases from J, leaving 14 bases between. The CDR3 has 14 amino acids. Germline V gene lookup returns CDR1 GTSNPN and CDR2 SVGIG (reference sequence).

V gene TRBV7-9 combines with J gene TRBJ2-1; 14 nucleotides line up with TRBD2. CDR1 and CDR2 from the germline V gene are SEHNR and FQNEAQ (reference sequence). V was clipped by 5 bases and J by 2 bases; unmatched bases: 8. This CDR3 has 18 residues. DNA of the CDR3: TGTGCCAGCAGCGTAGGGGGACTAGCGGGAGACACCTACAATGAGCAGTTCTTC. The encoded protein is CASSVGGLAGDTYNEQFF.

The CDR3: CASSPLSQMNTEAFF. The CDR3 region has the DNA TGTGCCAGCTCACCACTATCACAGATGAACACTGAAGCTTTCTTT. The chain carries TRBV18 and TRBJ1-1; no reliable D call. Trimming took 1 base from V and 0 from J, leaving 9 bases between them. In germline, CDR1 is KGHSH, CDR2 LQKENI. The CDR3 is 15 residues long.

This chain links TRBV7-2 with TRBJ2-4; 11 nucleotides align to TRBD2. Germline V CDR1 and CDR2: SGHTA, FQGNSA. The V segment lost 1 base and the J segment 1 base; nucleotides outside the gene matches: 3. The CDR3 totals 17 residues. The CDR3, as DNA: TGTGCCAGCAGCTTAGTGGCTAGCGGGGGGGCCAAAAACATTCAGTACTTC. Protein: CASSLVASGGAKNIQYF.

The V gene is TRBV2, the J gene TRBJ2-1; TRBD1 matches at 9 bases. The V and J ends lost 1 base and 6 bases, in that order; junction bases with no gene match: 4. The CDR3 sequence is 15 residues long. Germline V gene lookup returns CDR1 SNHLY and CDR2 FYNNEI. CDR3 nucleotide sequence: TGTGCCAGCAGTGAAGGGACAGGGGAGTCCAATGAGCAGTTCTTC. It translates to CASSEGTGESNEQFF.

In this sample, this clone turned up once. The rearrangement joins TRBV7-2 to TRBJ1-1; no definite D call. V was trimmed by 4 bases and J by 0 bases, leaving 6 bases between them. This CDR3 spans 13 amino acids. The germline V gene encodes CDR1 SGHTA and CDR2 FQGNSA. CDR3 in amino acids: CASSSVMNTEAFF. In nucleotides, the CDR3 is TGTGCCAGCAGCTCCGTTATGAACACTGAAGCTTTCTTT.

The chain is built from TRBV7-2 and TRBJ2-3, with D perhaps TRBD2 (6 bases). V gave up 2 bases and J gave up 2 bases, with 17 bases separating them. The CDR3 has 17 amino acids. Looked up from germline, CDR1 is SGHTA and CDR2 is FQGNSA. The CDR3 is CASSLPPSGADTDTQYF. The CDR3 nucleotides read TGTGCCAGCAGCTTACCTCCTTCGGGAGCCGACACAGATACGCAGTATTTT.

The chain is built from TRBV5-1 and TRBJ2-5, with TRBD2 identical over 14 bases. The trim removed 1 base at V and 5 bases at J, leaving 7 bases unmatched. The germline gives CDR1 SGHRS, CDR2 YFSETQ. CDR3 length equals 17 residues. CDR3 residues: CASSLIPGLAGEETQYF. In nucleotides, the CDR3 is TGCGCCAGCAGCTTGATTCCGGGACTAGCGGGGGAGGAGACCCAGTACTTC.

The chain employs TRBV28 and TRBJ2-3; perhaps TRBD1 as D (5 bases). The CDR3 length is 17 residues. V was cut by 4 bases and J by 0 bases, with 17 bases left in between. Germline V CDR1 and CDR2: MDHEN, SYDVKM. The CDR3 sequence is CASSSSLRVRSTDTQYF. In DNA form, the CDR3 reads TGTGCCAGCAGTTCGTCCCTCAGGGTACGAAGCACAGATACGCAGTATTTT.